What follows are 31 T cell receptor beta chains derived from one specimen sequenced in a study of blood T cell repertoires in COVID-19. Using immunoSEQ multiplex PCR, the repertoire was profiled, and TCRdb retains in-frame clones only, with some absent. The table has about 210,000 clones, around three quarters seen once. Material: peripheral blood. The receptors stem from a woman in her sixties or seventies with acute or convalescent COVID-19.

This sequence joins TRBV19 and TRBJ1-6, with D possibly matching TRBD1 (6 bases). V lost 7 bases and J lost 7, with 11 bases in between. The CDR3 has 13 residues. Germline V gene data show CDR1 as LNHDA and CDR2 as SQIVND (reference sequence). CDR3 region: CASTGQTNSPLHF. The CDR3 DNA is TGTGCCAGTACCGGACAGACCAATTCACCCCTCCACTTT.

The V gene is TRBV12-3 or TRBV12-4, the J gene TRBJ1-4, with D uncertain. V was clipped by 6 bases and J by 3 bases, with 5 bases between them. The CDR3 consists of 12 residues. DNA for the CDR3: TGTGCCAGCAGCCTTTCTAATGAAAAACTGTTTTTT. This sequence encodes CASSLSNEKLFF.

The V and J genes are TRBV19 and TRBJ2-1; weak D call: TRBD2 (6 bases). The CDR3 sequence is 15 residues long. The ends were cut back, 7 bases at V and 9 bases at J, with 22 bases in the middle. CDR1 is LNHDA, CDR2 SQIVND, per germline (reference sequence). The CDR3 nucleotides read TGTGCCAGTACCACCTCGATCCTGGGGACTTCTGAGCAGTTCTTC. It specifies CASTTSILGTSEQFF.

The sample holds a few counts of this clone. The CDR3 loop reads CASSSPSYIQYF. CDR3 coding DNA: TGTGCCAGCAGTTCCCCCTCGTACATTCAGTACTTC. The chain uses TRBV27 and TRBJ2-4; D call uncertain. V lost 4 bases and J lost 8, with 9 bases in between. The CDR3 runs 12 residues. Germline loops: CDR1 MNHEY, CDR2 SMNVEV (reference sequence).

J is TRBJ2-5 and V is TRBV7-3, with 10 positions matching TRBD2. This CDR3 comprises 16 residues. Per the germline V gene, CDR1 is SGHTA and CDR2 is FQGTGA. V dropped 5 bases and J dropped 1; count of bases not matched to a gene: 7. The chain's CDR3 is CASSPFSGGGQETQYF. The CDR3 DNA follows: TGTGCCAGCAGCCCCTTCAGCGGGGGGGGCCAAGAGACCCAGTACTTC.

The gene calls are TRBV11-2 and TRBJ2-5, with a tentative D call TRBD2 (5 bases). The CDR3 sequence is 15 residues long. Germline CDR1 is SGHAT and CDR2 is FQNNGV. V dropped 2 bases and J dropped 1 base, with 11 bases sitting between them. Written as DNA, the CDR3 is TGTGCCAGCAGCTTATATGGGCTAGCCCAAGAGACCCAGTACTTC. Amino acid sequence: CASSLYGLAQETQYF.

This clone was found a few times. The chain combines TRBV6-2 or TRBV6-3 with TRBJ1-5, with D perhaps TRBD1 (5 bases). V lost 2 bases, J lost 9 bases, and 14 bases lay in between. Germline lookup yields CDR1 MNHEY and CDR2 SVGEGT. This CDR3 comprises 14 residues. CDR3 sequence (DNA): TGTGCCAGCAGTTACCGGGACGGGACTCGGCCCCAGCATTTT. The encoded protein is CASSYRDGTRPQHF.

The CDR3 sequence is CASFAGTYHF. DNA of the CDR3: TGTGCCAGCTTTGCGGGCACCTACCATTTT. The chain has TRBV19 and TRBJ1-5, with unresolved D. The CDR3 totals 10 residues. Germline CDR1 reads LNHDA; CDR2 reads SQIVND (reference sequence). The V end lost 9 bases, the J end lost 16 bases, and 16 bases lay between the germline ends.

The chain links TRBV5-1 to TRBJ2-3; TRBD2 agrees at 7 bases. Germline-derived CDR1 and CDR2 are SGHRS and YFSETQ. CDR3 length: 15 residues. V shed 3 bases and J 2 bases; nucleotides not matched to a gene: 6. The CDR3 DNA reads TGCGCCAGCAGCTGGGAGGGACGCAACACAGATACGCAGTATTTT. It yields the protein CASSWEGRNTDTQYF. Together with reference TRBV5-1 and TRBJ2-3, the CDR3 gives the full variable domain: KAGVTQTPRYLIKTRGQQVTLSCSPISGHRSVSWYQQTPGQGLQFLFEYFSETQRNKGNFPGRFSGRQFSNSRSEMNVSTLELGDSALYLCASSWEGRNTDTQYFGPGTRLTVL.

This clone was counted only a few times. The rearrangement links TRBV7-2 to TRBJ1-2, with 8 bases that match TRBD1. This CDR3 is built from 14 residues. Germline assignment: CDR1 SGHTA and CDR2 FQGNSA. The junction had 6 bases not matched to a gene; V was cut back by 5 bases and J by 4 bases. CDR3 sequence: CASSQYTGGYGYTF. CDR3 DNA: TGTGCCAGCAGCCAATACACAGGGGGCTATGGCTACACCTTC.

This clone was counted between two and nine times. This chain uses TRBV6-5 with TRBJ2-2; 9 nucleotides align to TRBD1. The germline V gene has CDR1 MNHEY and CDR2 SVGAGI. V gave up 4 bases and J gave up 3 bases; unmatched junction bases: 3. CDR3 length: 15 residues. As DNA, the CDR3 is TGTGCCAGCAGTTCGGGACAGGGCTACACCGGGGAGCTGTTTTTT. Protein sequence: CASSSGQGYTGELFF.

This rearrangement joins TRBV7-2 to TRBJ2-1; the match to TRBD2 covers 14 bases. This CDR3 contains 14 residues. The germline V gene encodes CDR1 SGHTA and CDR2 FQGNSA. J gave up 15 bases and V 5 bases, and 9 bases lay outside the gene matches. The CDR3 here is CASSPQRTSGGSFF. CDR3 nucleotides: TGTGCCAGCAGCCCGCAACGGACTAGCGGGGGGTCGTTCTTC.

As for this clone: This same CDR3 is encoded by further DNA sequences in the sample. This chain connects TRBV12-3 or TRBV12-4 to TRBJ2-7; D is possibly TRBD2 (6 bases). This CDR3 spans 11 amino acids. V lost 5 bases, J lost 6 bases, and 8 bases lay in between. CDR3 amino acids: CASSLGGEQYF. CDR3 DNA sequence: TGTGCCAGCAGTCTCGGGGGCGAGCAGTACTTC.

The CDR3 sequence is CAWGRRANTEAFF. CDR3 coding DNA: TGTGCCTGGGGAAGGAGGGCGAACACTGAAGCTTTCTTT. J is TRBJ1-1 and V is TRBV30; D unresolved. V lost 5 bases to trimming and J lost 1 base, with 11 bases between them. CDR1 and CDR2 from the germline V gene are GTSNPN and SVGIG (reference sequence). The CDR3 length is 13 residues.

The rearrangement links TRBV13 to TRBJ2-1, with 7 bases fitting TRBD2. The CDR3 loop spans 15 amino acids. Germline CDR1 is PRHDT and CDR2 is FYEKMQ (reference sequence). The trim removed 3 bases at V and 2 bases at J, leaving 4 bases unmatched. For the CDR3, the DNA is TGTGCCAGCAGCTTTACTAGCGTGCCCTACAATGAGCAGTTCTTC. Translated, it gives CASSFTSVPYNEQFF.

This clone was detected only a few times. The J gene is TRBJ2-5, the V gene TRBV5-1, with 8 positions matching TRBD1. The CDR3 spans 15 residues. Germline-derived CDR1 and CDR2 are SGHRS and YFSETQ. V shed 4 bases and J 2 bases; nucleotides not matched to a gene: 7. This CDR3 reads CASSPDRVGQETQYF. CDR3 in DNA: TGCGCCAGCAGCCCGGACAGGGTAGGGCAAGAGACCCAGTACTTC.

Only one count was recorded for this clone. This rearrangement joins TRBV5-1 to TRBJ1-4, with D possibly being TRBD1 (6 bases). Germline assignment: CDR1 SGHRS and CDR2 YFSETQ. This CDR3 contains 15 residues. The V and J ends lost 4 bases and 0 bases respectively, with 10 bases between them. In nucleotides, the CDR3 is TGCGCCAGCAGCACAGGGACTACAACTAATGAAAAACTGTTTTTT. It codes for CASSTGTTTNEKLFF.

V and J are TRBV11-3 and TRBJ2-7; D is unclear. The CDR3 runs 20 residues. Germline V gene lookup returns CDR1 SGHNT and CDR2 YENEEA. V lost 1 base to trimming and J lost 3 bases, with 28 bases between them. As DNA, the CDR3 is TGTGCCAGCAGCTTAGTGGCCCAAGTCCCAGCAGGCCCCTACGACTACGAGCAGTACGTC. It codes for CASSLVAQVPAGPYDYEQYV.

The CDR3 DNA reads as TGTGCCAGCAGTTTCAGGGACAGGGGCTATGGCTACACCTTC. Translated, it gives CASSFRDRGYGYTF. V is TRBV6-5 and J is TRBJ1-2; TRBD1 matches 10 bases. V shed 4 bases and J 4 bases; nucleotides not matched to a gene: 3. The CDR3 has 14 residues. Per the germline V gene, CDR1 is MNHEY and CDR2 is SVGAGI.

The rearrangement uses TRBV11-1 and TRBJ2-2; possibly TRBD1 for D (6 bases). The CDR3 length is 14 residues. The V gene's germline CDR1 is SGHAT and CDR2 FQDESV (reference sequence). The V end lost 5 bases, the J end lost 5 bases, and 12 bases lay between the germline ends. The CDR3 spells CASSTHRETGELFF. CDR3 bases: TGTGCCAGCAGCACCCACAGGGAAACCGGGGAGCTGTTTTTT.

CDR3: CASSLGPTLRGEKLFF. CDR3 bases: TGTGCCAGCAGCTTAGGACCGACCCTAAGAGGTGAAAAACTGTTTTTT. The V call is TRBV11-2, the J call TRBJ1-4, with D uncertain. Germline lookup yields CDR1 SGHAT and CDR2 FQNNGV. V shed 1 base and J shed 7 bases, with 16 bases lying between them. The CDR3 is 16 residues long.

The rearrangement links TRBV12-3 or TRBV12-4 to TRBJ1-5; D perhaps matches TRBD1 (5 bases). The CDR3 runs to 13 residues. The V end lost 0 bases, the J end lost 8 bases, and 8 bases lay between the germline ends. This CDR3 reads CASSLARAEPQHF. Written as DNA, the CDR3 is TGTGCCAGCAGTTTAGCCAGGGCAGAGCCCCAGCATTTT.

The chain is built from TRBV6-2 or TRBV6-3 and TRBJ1-1; 7 bases agree with TRBD1. From germline, CDR1 is MNHEY and CDR2 SVGEGT. The CDR3 consists of 14 residues. V lost 4 bases to trimming and J lost 1 base; unmatched junction nucleotides: 3. CDR3 in amino acids: CASSSRTGNTEAFF. The CDR3 region has the DNA TGTGCCAGCAGTTCACGGACAGGGAACACTGAAGCTTTCTTT.

The chain links TRBV19 to TRBJ1-2, with D uncertain. V lost 5 bases to trimming and J lost 8 bases, with 15 bases between them. The CDR3 is made up of 13 amino acids. Germline CDR1 LNHDA, CDR2 SQIVND (reference sequence). The DNA for the CDR3 is TGTGCCAGTAGTGGTGCGGGAGGCAGCGGCTACACCTTC. Translation: CASSGAGGSGYTF.

The chain combines TRBV12-3 or TRBV12-4 with TRBJ1-1; no definite D call. V was clipped by 6 bases and J by 0 bases, with 8 bases between them. This CDR3 spans 13 amino acids. In DNA, the CDR3 is TGTGCCAGCAGCCTTCAGGTGAACACTGAAGCTTTCTTT. It encodes CASSLQVNTEAFF.

This rearrangement joins TRBV29-1 to TRBJ2-4, with D unclear. Per the germline V gene, CDR1 is SQVTM and CDR2 is ANQGSEA. There are 13 residues in the CDR3. Trimming took 4 bases from V and 0 from J, leaving 7 bases between them. CDR3 in amino acids: CSVGEIAKNIQYF. The CDR3 nucleotides read TGCAGCGTTGGTGAGATAGCCAAAAACATTCAGTACTTC.

The rearrangement joins TRBV10-3 to TRBJ2-1, with 10 bases fitting TRBD2. Per germline, CDR1 ENHRY and CDR2 SYGVKD. This CDR3 spans 16 amino acids. With 7 bases clipped from V and 8 bases from J, the junction kept 14 bases outside the gene matches. DNA for the CDR3: TGTGCCATCACCGGGACTAGCGACCATCTTGGCGATGAGCAGTTCTTC. Translation gives CAITGTSDHLGDEQFF.

The chain joins TRBV7-2 to TRBJ2-5, with TRBD2 identical over 12 bases. J was trimmed by 4 bases and V by 2 bases; bases with no gene match: 5. CDR1 SGHTA and CDR2 FQGNSA come from the germline V gene. The CDR3 is 16 residues long. The CDR3 nucleotides read TGTGCCAGCAGCTTAAGAACTAGCGGGGGGTCAGAGACCCAGTACTTC. This translates into CASSLRTSGGSETQYF. Looking up the rest from reference TRBV7-2 and TRBJ2-5 gives the full variable domain: GAGVSQSPSNKVTEKGKDVELRCDPISGHTALYWYRQSLGQGLEFLIYFQGNSAPDKSGLPSDRFSAERTGGSVSTLTIQRTQQEDSAVYLCASSLRTSGGSETQYFGPGTRLLVL.

For the CDR3, the DNA is TGTGCCAGTTGCCCAGGGGGATGGAGCAATCAGCCCCAGCATTTT. Encoded protein: CASCPGGWSNQPQHF. The chain combines TRBV19 with TRBJ1-5; 7 bases agree with TRBD1. Germline CDR1 is LNHDA and CDR2 is SQIVND (reference sequence). The CDR3 length is 15 residues. V shed 8 bases, J shed 1 base, and the junction held 8 bases outside the gene matches. Together with reference TRBV19 and TRBJ1-5, the CDR3 gives the full variable domain: DGGITQSPKYLFRKEGQNVTLSCEQNLNHDAMYWYRQDPGQGLRLIYYSQIVNDFQKGDIAEGYSVSREKKESFPLTVTSAQKNPTAFYLCASCPGGWSNQPQHFGDGTRLSIL.

The chain is built from TRBV5-1 and TRBJ2-2; a possible D gene is TRBD2 (6 bases). Per germline, CDR1 SGHRS and CDR2 YFSETQ. The CDR3 is made up of 16 amino acids. Trimming shortened V by 4 bases and J by 0 bases, and 13 bases separated the two germline ends. The DNA of the CDR3 is TGCGCCAGCAGCCCCACGGGACTCGCGAACACCGGGGAGCTGTTTTTT. Its translation: CASSPTGLANTGELFF.

The V gene is TRBV6-5, the J gene TRBJ2-1; TRBD2 is a possible D gene (6 bases). The CDR3 loop spans 15 amino acids. V was cut by 6 bases and J by 5 bases, with 17 bases left in between. Germline V gene lookup returns CDR1 MNHEY and CDR2 SVGAGI. CDR3 protein: CASRVPGLFDNEQFF. The DNA of the CDR3 is TGTGCCAGCAGAGTACCGGGACTCTTCGACAATGAGCAGTTCTTC.